These T cell receptor beta chains were read from a single sample in a study of shared clonotypes between healthy human individuals. Assay used: immunoSEQ multiplex PCR; TCRdb lists only in-frame clones, some missing. The profile shows approximately 2,000,000 clones, 80% to 95% of them singletons. Sequenced input: naive CD4+ T cells from PBMCs. The receptors here all came from a man between 18 and 35 years old in good health. Some clones in this sample may be carry-over from other donors' samples. The CDR3 runs from the conserved cysteine through the conserved F or W. Each record gives: J gene, D gene, clone size, V gene, CDR3 protein, CDR3 DNA. The D gene is left open where the match is weak. Where a row states a size, it is once, few, many or the class of an expanded clone; other rows omit it.

TRBJ2-7 - - TRBV30 CAWSIRQVAYEQYF TGTGCCTGGAGTATCCGACAGGTAGCCTACGAGCAGTACTTC
TRBJ2-5 - - TRBV7-9 CASSAQETQYF TGTGCCAGCAGCGCGCAAGAGACCCAGTACTTC
TRBJ1-3 TRBD1 - TRBV9 CASSQSTGTSGNTIYF TGTGCCAGCAGCCAGTCGACAGGGACGTCTGGAAACACCATATATTTT
TRBJ1-5 - - TRBV5-5 CASSLYELINQPQHF TGTGCCAGCAGCTTATATGAGTTAATCAATCAGCCCCAGCATTTT
TRBJ2-5 - once TRBV10-3 CAISEGRDGVETQYF TGTGCCATCAGTGAGGGCAGGGATGGGGTAGAGACCCAGTACTTC
TRBJ2-7 - - TRBV4-1 CASSQGRGDSYEQYF TGCGCCAGCAGCCAAGGTCGGGGAGACTCCTACGAGCAGTACTTC
TRBJ2-2 TRBD2 - TRBV9 CASSVDVAGGIGELFF TGTGCCAGCAGCGTAGACGTAGCGGGAGGGATCGGGGAGCTGTTTTTT
TRBJ1-2 TRBD1 once TRBV2 CASRYGTGANYGYTF TGTGCCAGCAGGTACGGGACAGGGGCAAACTATGGCTACACCTTC
TRBJ2-1 TRBD2 - TRBV29-1 CSAGTSGDTEQFF TGCAGCGCTGGGACTAGCGGGGATACTGAGCAGTTCTTC
TRBJ2-6 TRBD1 - TRBV19 CASSVGQGLHGANVLTF TGTGCCAGTAGTGTGGGACAGGGGCTACATGGGGCCAACGTCCTGACTTTC
TRBJ1-2 - - TRBV5-4 CASSLVLGADYGYTF TGTGCCAGCAGCTTGGTTTTAGGGGCCGACTATGGCTACACCTTC
TRBJ2-7 TRBD2 - TRBV7-2 CASSSEAGGLYEQYF TGTGCCAGCAGCTCAGAAGCGGGAGGACTCTACGAGCAGTACTTC
TRBJ2-7 TRBD2 - TRBV9 CASSPRGGGRWDEQYF TGTGCCAGCAGCCCCCGGGGAGGCGGGAGATGGGACGAGCAGTACTTC
TRBJ2-5 - - TRBV27 CASSTGWAQETQYF TGTGCCAGCAGCACAGGGTGGGCCCAAGAGACCCAGTACTTC
TRBJ2-7 TRBD1 few TRBV19 CASNHRGAAEQYF TGTGCCAGTAATCACAGGGGGGCGGCCGAGCAGTACTTC
TRBJ2-5 TRBD1 - TRBV28 CASKMGQGARETQYF TGTGCCAGCAAGATGGGACAGGGGGCTCGAGAGACCCAGTACTTC
TRBJ2-1 TRBD1 - TRBV6-5 CASRSRTGDYNEQFF TGTGCCAGCAGAAGCCGGACAGGGGACTACAATGAGCAGTTCTTC
TRBJ1-5 TRBD1 few TRBV19 CAIGDRETQPQHF TGTGCCATTGGGGACAGGGAGACTCAGCCCCAGCATTTT
TRBJ2-7 - - TRBV28 CASSSRLAVYEQYF TGTGCCAGCAGCTCCCGGCTAGCTGTGTACGAGCAGTACTTC
TRBJ2-1 TRBD2 - TRBV5-1 CASSLLPSGSYNEQFF TGCGCCAGCAGCTTACTTCCTAGCGGGAGCTACAATGAGCAGTTCTTC
TRBJ2-7 TRBD2 - TRBV7-2 CASSSRGSGSEQYF TGTGCCAGCAGCTCCCGGGGTAGCGGGAGCGAGCAGTACTTC
TRBJ2-2 - - TRBV7-6 CASSLQLSGTGELFF TGTGCCAGCAGCTTACAGCTCTCAGGAACCGGGGAGCTGTTTTTT
TRBJ2-7 - - TRBV6-6 CASSSGNYEQYF TGTGCCAGCAGTTCTGGCAACTACGAGCAGTACTTC
TRBJ2-7 - once TRBV19 CASSRQTGHEQYF TGTGCCAGTAGTAGACAGACAGGCCACGAGCAGTACTTC
TRBJ2-5 - few TRBV19 CASSWGSETQYF TGTGCCAGTAGTTGGGGTTCAGAGACCCAGTACTTC
TRBJ2-2 - once TRBV5-1 CASSFSRNTGELFF TGCGCCAGCAGCTTTAGTCGGAACACCGGGGAGCTGTTTTTT
TRBJ2-7 TRBD2 once TRBV4-1 CASSQGTAGVGSYEQYF TGCGCCAGCAGCCAAGGTACAGCGGGAGTTGGGTCCTACGAGCAGTACTTC
TRBJ2-1 TRBD2 - TRBV14 CASSPTLGAGGTNEQFF TGTGCCAGCAGCCCCACGTTGGGAGCGGGAGGCACAAATGAGCAGTTCTTC
TRBJ1-5 - - TRBV13 CASSLGPGRPNQPQHF TGTGCCAGCAGCTTAGGCCCGGGCAGACCGAATCAGCCCCAGCATTTT
TRBJ2-3 TRBD2 few TRBV19 CASSVLAGVTDTQYF TGTGCCAGTAGTGTACTAGCGGGAGTCACAGATACGCAGTATTTT
TRBJ2-1 TRBD2 once TRBV7-9 CASSSPGLKYNEQFF TGTGCCAGCAGCTCGCCGGGACTAAAATACAATGAGCAGTTCTTC
TRBJ1-1 TRBD1 - TRBV7-3 CASSTDRAGFTEAFF TGTGCCAGCAGCACGGACAGGGCGGGTTTCACTGAAGCTTTCTTT
TRBJ1-2 - - TRBV7-9 CASSLVDRLNYGYTF TGTGCCAGCAGCTTAGTGGATCGGCTTAACTATGGCTACACCTTC
TRBJ2-7 TRBD1 - TRBV28 CASWDREGYSYEQYF TGTGCCAGCTGGGACAGGGAGGGGTACTCCTACGAGCAGTACTTC
TRBJ2-2 TRBD2 - TRBV7-3 CASNPRLAGKGELFF TGTGCCAGCAACCCGAGACTAGCGGGAAAGGGGGAGCTGTTTTTT
TRBJ1-1 - - TRBV5-1 CASSLKGEAFF TGCGCCAGCAGCTTGAAGGGTGAAGCTTTCTTT
TRBJ1-4 - - TRBV6-4 CASRADSLKLFF TGTGCCAGCAGGGCCGACAGTTTGAAACTGTTTTTT
TRBJ2-1 - once TRBV9 CASSVARHSEQFF TGTGCCAGCAGCGTAGCTCGGCATAGTGAGCAGTTCTTC
TRBJ2-5 - - TRBV29-1 CSVDEGWDETQYF TGCAGCGTTGATGAGGGGTGGGATGAGACCCAGTACTTC
TRBJ2-2 - - TRBV18 CASSLNDGTNTGELFF TGTGCCAGCTCCCTAAACGACGGCACGAACACCGGGGAGCTGTTTTTT
TRBJ2-1 TRBD2 - TRBV5-1 CASSLSLAGGPNEQFF TGCGCCAGCAGCTTAAGTCTAGCGGGAGGGCCTAATGAGCAGTTCTTC
TRBJ1-4 TRBD1 - TRBV29-1 CSVGDRSSILFF TGCAGCGTTGGGGACAGGTCGTCAATTCTGTTTTTT
TRBJ1-5 TRBD1 - TRBV5-1 CASRPGDSGQPQHF TGCGCCAGCAGGCCTGGGGACAGCGGTCAGCCCCAGCATTTT
TRBJ1-1 - - TRBV5-8 CASSLEGRNTEAFF TGTGCCAGCAGCTTGGAGGGGAGGAACACTGAAGCTTTCTTT
TRBJ2-3 TRBD2 - TRBV4-2 CASSQDGLRAGGSDTQYF TGTGCCAGCAGCCAAGACGGACTGAGGGCGGGAGGGTCAGATACGCAGTATTTT
TRBJ1-3 - once TRBV5-6 CASSLGTPSGNTIYF TGTGCCAGCAGCCTCGGGACACCCTCTGGAAACACCATATATTTT
TRBJ2-3 - - TRBV28 CASSSPRDTQYF TGTGCCAGCAGTTCCCCTAGAGATACGCAGTATTTT
TRBJ2-4 - - TRBV19 CASTAGSLGKNIQYF TGTGCCAGTACTGCAGGGTCTTTAGGCAAAAACATTCAGTACTTC
TRBJ1-4 - - TRBV15 CATSRGGPNEKLFF TGTGCCACCAGCAGAGGGGGGCCTAATGAAAAACTGTTTTTT
TRBJ2-3 - - TRBV6-5 CAIKPTGGTDTQYF TGTGCCATCAAACCGACAGGAGGCACAGATACGCAGTATTTT
TRBJ2-4 TRBD2 - TRBV28 CASSSFHEGGNIQYF TGTGCCAGCAGTTCATTTCACGAGGGAGGGAACATTCAGTACTTC